Listed below are T cell receptor beta chains from one sample, sequenced in a study of blood T cells in healthy people across ages. TCRdb itself ran the 5' RACE reads through MiXCR, one entry per CDR3 protein. This table holds 750,000 to 1,000,000 distinct CDR3 sequences, 25% to 30% found once. The data were also submitted as part of a second study, on T cells of mothers and their children.

Sequencing used blood. The origin of the receptors is a woman aged 35 to 49 in good health. The CDR3 runs from the conserved cysteine through the conserved F or W. A D gene is named only where the DNA matches it firmly. Size is stated for part of the rows, as once, few or many counts, or as a class when the clone is expanded.

D gene,clone size,V gene,J gene,CDR3 protein,CDR3 DNA
NA,NA,TRBV27,TRBJ1-1,CASSPRQEGTEAFF,TGTGCCAGCAGTCCTCGACAGGAGGGCACTGAAGCTTTCTTT
NA,many,TRBV9,TRBJ2-7,CASSVRTGTYEQYF,TGTGCCAGCAGCGTACGGACGGGGACCTACGAGCAGTACTTC
TRBD2,NA,TRBV7-8,TRBJ2-5,CASSSGTSGYQETQYF,TGTGCCAGCAGCTCCGGGACTAGCGGGTACCAAGAGACCCAGTACTTC
NA,NA,TRBV5-1,TRBJ2-1,CANSSETGATTYNEQFF,TGCGCCAACAGCTCTGAGACCGGGGCTACCACCTACAATGAGCAGTTCTTC
TRBD2,NA,TRBV6-5,TRBJ2-1,CASSSPGGTYNEQFF,TGTGCCAGCAGTTCCCCCGGGGGGACCTACAATGAGCAGTTCTTC
TRBD1,many,TRBV28,TRBJ2-7,CASRAGQGGEQYF,TGTGCCAGCAGGGCGGGACAGGGAGGCGAGCAGTACTTC
NA,NA,TRBV20-1,TRBJ1-1,CSAPQGLITEAFF,TGCAGTGCCCCCCAGGGCCTGATCACTGAAGCTTTCTTT
NA,NA,TRBV4-1,TRBJ2-2,CASSLGSGENTGELFF,TGCGCCAGCAGCTTAGGTAGTGGGGAGAACACCGGGGAGCTGTTTTTT
TRBD1,many,TRBV4-2,TRBJ2-7,CASSQDRGQQYF,TGTGCCAGCAGCCAAGATAGGGGGCAGCAGTACTTC
TRBD1,NA,TRBV20-1,TRBJ2-7,CSARAAGGGYEQYF,TGCAGTGCTAGAGCGGCAGGGGGCGGCTACGAGCAGTACTTC
NA,many,TRBV12-3/TRBV12-4,TRBJ2-7,CASSLSGGSEQYF,TGTGCCAGCAGTTTGTCCGGAGGGTCCGAGCAGTACTTC
TRBD2,NA,TRBV7-3,TRBJ2-1,CASSFKGAGGLLEQFF,TGTGCCAGCAGCTTCAAGGGAGCGGGGGGGCTGCTTGAGCAGTTCTTC
NA,NA,TRBV5-1,TRBJ1-2,CASSFQQGLEGYTF,TGCGCCAGCAGCTTTCAACAGGGTTTGGAGGGCTACACCTTC
NA,many,TRBV4-1,TRBJ2-7,CASSQDNGHEQYF,TGCGCCAGCAGCCAAGATAACGGCCACGAGCAGTACTTC
TRBD2,NA,TRBV18,TRBJ2-1,CASSPPTSGGPSSYNEQFF,TGTGCCAGCTCACCACCGACTAGCGGGGGCCCTAGCTCCTACAATGAGCAGTTCTTC
NA,few,TRBV4-1,TRBJ2-1,CASSQVPQVFSYNEQFF,TGCGCCAGCAGCCAAGTTCCCCAAGTATTCTCCTACAATGAGCAGTTCTTC
NA,NA,TRBV12-2,TRBJ2-1,CASRQPQGGYEQFF,TGTGCAAGTCGCCAACCTCAGGGGGGGTATGAGCAGTTCTTC
NA,NA,TRBV5-1,TRBJ2-5,CASSLNSGQQETQYF,TGCGCCAGCAGCTTAAACTCAGGTCAGCAAGAGACCCAGTACTTC
TRBD1,few,TRBV20-1,TRBJ1-5,CSALTGSTGQPQHF,TGCAGTGCTCTGACAGGGTCGACTGGGCAGCCCCAGCATTTT
NA,many,TRBV6-5,TRBJ1-4,CASSLGAFATNEKLFF,TGTGCCAGCAGTCTGGGAGCTTTTGCAACTAATGAAAAACTGTTTTTT
NA,few,TRBV7-9,TRBJ2-5,CASAEMEGGETQYF,TGTGCCAGCGCTGAGATGGAGGGAGGTGAGACCCAGTACTTC
NA,few,TRBV2,TRBJ2-5,CASSVGAGLLQETQYF,TGTGCCAGCAGTGTCGGGGCGGGGCTCCTACAAGAGACCCAGTACTTC
TRBD1,few,TRBV7-2,TRBJ1-2,CASSLRQGALDYGYTF,TGTGCCAGCAGCTTAAGACAGGGGGCTCTTGACTATGGCTACACCTTC
TRBD2,many,TRBV7-2,TRBJ2-1,CASRLPGLAVVNEQFF,TGTGCCAGCAGGCTCCCCGGACTAGCGGTGGTCAATGAGCAGTTCTTC
NA,NA,TRBV18,TRBJ2-7,CASDLGGGLGYEQYF,TGTGCCAGCGACTTGGGGGGGGGCCTGGGCTACGAGCAGTACTTC
TRBD1,NA,TRBV7-9,TRBJ2-1,CASSPGQGRSHEQFF,TGTGCCAGCAGCCCGGGACAGGGACGGTCGCATGAGCAGTTCTTC
TRBD1,NA,TRBV2,TRBJ1-2,CASSKGQVTINYGYTF,TGTGCCAGCTCGAAGGGACAGGTGACGATCAACTATGGCTACACCTTC
TRBD2,many,TRBV7-6,TRBJ2-7,CASTSGGEQYF,TGTGCCAGCACGTCGGGGGGGGAGCAGTACTTC
NA,NA,TRBV3-1,TRBJ2-2,CASSSLGGVRISANTGELFF,TGTGCCAGCAGCTCATTAGGCGGGGTCAGAATTTCCGCGAACACCGGGGAGCTGTTTTTT
TRBD2,NA,TRBV7-6,TRBJ2-1,CASSQSGGAYNEQFF,TGTGCCAGCAGCCAGAGCGGGGGCGCTTACAATGAGCAGTTCTTC
NA,few,TRBV6-1,TRBJ2-7,CASILPGVYSCEQYF,TGTGCCAGCATCCTCCCTGGAGTCTACTCCTGCGAGCAGTACTTC
NA,NA,TRBV7-2,TRBJ2-7,CASSPGGRGGYEQYF,TGTGCCAGCAGCCCCGGGGGAAGGGGCGGGTACGAGCAGTACTTC
TRBD1,many,TRBV28,TRBJ2-7,CATLDRPPYEQYF,TGTGCCACCTTGGACAGGCCACCCTACGAGCAGTACTTC
TRBD1,few,TRBV5-1,TRBJ1-1,CASQRAGGLNTEAFF,TGCGCCAGCCAGAGGGCAGGGGGACTGAACACTGAAGCTTTCTTT
NA,few,TRBV20-1,TRBJ1-5,CSASLSTAPNQPQHF,TGCAGTGCTAGTCTCTCGACAGCCCCCAATCAGCCCCAGCATTTT
TRBD1,once,TRBV25-1,TRBJ1-4,CASSETGGDEKLFF,TGTGCCAGCAGTGAAACAGGGGGTGATGAAAAACTGTTTTTT
NA,many,TRBV28,TRBJ2-7,CASSSLEQYF,TGTGCCAGCAGTTCGTTAGAGCAGTACTTC
NA,NA,TRBV24-1,TRBJ2-3,CATSVQGSGDTQYF,TGTGCCACCAGTGTACAGGGTTCCGGAGATACGCAGTATTTT
NA,many,TRBV28,TRBJ2-7,CASSLGNYEQYF,TGTGCCAGCAGTCTGGGGAACTACGAGCAGTACTTC
NA,many,TRBV7-2,TRBJ2-1,CASTLSGGALTSYNEQFF,TGTGCCAGCACCCTAAGTGGGGGGGCACTTACCTCCTACAATGAGCAGTTCTTC
NA,few,TRBV11-2,TRBJ1-2,CASSLDHSRYGYTF,TGTGCCAGCAGCTTAGATCACAGCCGGTACGGCTACACCTTC
NA,NA,TRBV14,TRBJ2-1,CTSSQGGGIYNEQFF,TGTACCAGCAGCCAAGGGGGGGGGATCTACAATGAGCAGTTCTTC
NA,NA,TRBV5-1,TRBJ1-1,CASGAGPRGEAFF,TGCGCCAGCGGTGCCGGGCCCCGTGGTGAAGCTTTCTTT
TRBD1,NA,TRBV12-3/TRBV12-4,TRBJ1-3,CASSPNLGQGAGGNTIYF,TGTGCCAGCAGTCCAAACCTTGGACAGGGGGCCGGTGGAAACACCATATATTTT
TRBD2,many,TRBV12-3/TRBV12-4,TRBJ2-1,CASRQRIRGLAGDYNEQFF,TGTGCCAGCAGGCAACGAATAAGGGGGCTAGCGGGGGATTACAATGAGCAGTTCTTC
TRBD1,NA,TRBV20-1,TRBJ1-2,CSAHGGVTGSGYTF,TGCAGTGCTCATGGAGGGGTGACAGGGAGTGGCTACACCTTC
NA,few,TRBV28,TRBJ2-7,CASSLSAGFYEQYF,TGTGCCAGCAGTTTAAGCGCAGGGTTCTACGAGCAGTACTTC
TRBD1,NA,TRBV12-3/TRBV12-4,TRBJ2-5,CASSPYGTGTQETQYF,TGTGCCAGCAGTCCCTATGGGACAGGTACGCAAGAGACCCAGTACTTC
NA,many,TRBV5-1,TRBJ2-5,CASSLVQETQYF,TGCGCCAGCAGCTTGGTACAAGAGACCCAGTACTTC
NA,NA,TRBV19,TRBJ1-2,CASRPGTDPYGYTF,TGTGCCAGTAGGCCTGGGACGGACCCCTATGGCTACACCTTC
TRBD2,NA,TRBV7-9,TRBJ2-1,CASRRGRDEQFF,TGTGCCAGCAGGCGAGGGAGGGATGAGCAGTTCTTC
NA,few,TRBV7-8,TRBJ1-4,CASSSNRASNEKLFF,TGTGCCAGCAGCTCCAACAGGGCATCTAATGAAAAACTGTTTTTT
NA,few,TRBV6-5,TRBJ2-7,CASTTRGFYEQYF,TGTGCCAGCACCACACGTGGGTTCTACGAGCAGTACTTC
NA,many,TRBV7-9,TRBJ1-1,CASSLMNTEAFF,TGTGCCAGCAGCTTAATGAACACTGAAGCTTTCTTT
NA,many,TRBV9,TRBJ2-1,CASRGTGLEQFF,TGTGCCAGCAGAGGGACGGGGCTTGAGCAGTTCTTC